This passage covers 11 T cell receptor beta chains from one sample sequenced in a study of T-cell reconstitution after alpha-beta-depleted transplantation in children. Unique molecular identifiers were incorporated into the prepared TCRbeta library. TCRdb reprocessed the PCR reads via MiXCR and lists one record per CDR3 protein. The table lists 280,000 or so distinct CDR3 sequences, around 10% of them singletons. The specimen comprised peripheral blood, sampled 180 days after TCRalphabeta/CD19-depleted stem cell transplant. Receptors originate from a male patient between 2 and 15 years old who had a stem cell transplant for chronic granulomatous disease, so the T cells may come from the graft donor.

This clonotype was seen many times. V and J are TRBV18 and TRBJ1-1; 7 bases match TRBD1. CDR1 and CDR2 (germline): KGHSH, LQKENI. The J segment lost 1 base and the V segment lost 3 bases, leaving 8 bases of the junction unmatched. The CDR3 runs to 16 residues. Here the CDR3 DNA reads TGTGCCAGCTCACCCGTATTACAGGGGCCGAACACTGAAGCTTTCTTT. Encoded protein: CASSPVLQGPNTEAFF.

This clonotype was recorded many times. The chain carries TRBV19 and TRBJ1-2; D remains ambiguous. The CDR3 is 12 amino acids. CDR1 is LNHDA and CDR2 is SQIVND in the germline V gene (reference sequence). V was pared by 3 bases and J by 8 bases, with 10 bases between. The CDR3 spells CASSIYSGGYTF. For the CDR3, the DNA is TGTGCCAGTAGTATCTACAGTGGCGGCTACACCTTC.

This clonotype occurred a few times. The chain combines TRBV7-9 with TRBJ1-1; D is ambiguous. Trimming stripped 4 bases from V and 1 base from J, with 13 bases between. The CDR3 runs 15 residues. Germline V gives CDR1 SEHNR, CDR2 FQNEAQ (reference sequence). The CDR3 DNA reads as TGTGCCAGCAGCTCGAACCGTTGGCAGAACACTGAAGCTTTCTTT. Translated: CASSSNRWQNTEAFF.

This clonotype has at least ten counts. The rearrangement uses TRBV20-1 and TRBJ2-2, with D possibly matching TRBD1 (5 bases). V was shortened by 1 base and J by 3 bases, with 9 bases between the two germline ends. CDR1 is DFQATT and CDR2 is SNEGSKA in the germline V gene (reference sequence). CDR3 length: 14 residues. This CDR3 reads CSARGQGYTGELFF. CDR3 DNA sequence: TGCAGTGCTAGAGGGCAGGGATACACCGGGGAGCTGTTTTTT.

This clonotype appeared many times. One end of the junction is discordant with germline, which a read error may explain. The chain has TRBV7-2 and TRBJ2-7; D gene unclear. Germline CDR1 and CDR2: SGHTA and FQGNSA. This CDR3 has 11 amino acids. This CDR3 reads CASRLGYEQYF. The CDR3 DNA is TGTGCCAGCAGGTTAGGATACGAGCAGTACTTC.

This clonotype was found many times. The rearrangement joins TRBV27 to TRBJ2-7; D uncertain. This CDR3 is built from 14 residues. Germline lookup yields CDR1 MNHEY and CDR2 SMNVEV (reference sequence). Trimming pared 3 bases from V and 2 bases from J, leaving 11 bases between. The chain's CDR3 is CASSFGRSTYEQYF. CDR3 sequence (DNA): TGTGCCAGCAGTTTCGGGCGGTCTACCTACGAGCAGTACTTC.

This clonotype showed up many times. This sequence joins TRBV7-9 and TRBJ2-3, with 11 nucleotides matching TRBD1. CDR3 size: 17 residues. CDR1 is SEHNR and CDR2 is FQNEAQ in the germline V gene (reference sequence). V trimming: 5 bases; J trimming: 2 bases; junction bases outside the gene matches: 9. Here the CDR3 reads CASSPGQGAYTTDTQYF. The CDR3 DNA reads as TGTGCCAGCAGCCCAGGACAGGGGGCGTACACCACAGATACGCAGTATTTT.

This clonotype was picked up many times. This sequence joins TRBV20-1 and TRBJ2-6; D is ambiguous. The CDR3 is 17 residues long. Looked up from germline, CDR1 is DFQATT and CDR2 is SNEGSKA (reference sequence). Trimming shortened V by 0 bases and J by 0 bases, and 12 bases separated the two germline ends. For the CDR3, the DNA is TGCAGTGCTAGAGATTATCACCAGAGCTCTGGGGCCAACGTCCTGACTTTC. As protein: CSARDYHQSSGANVLTF.

In this sample, this clonotype turned up many times. The V call is TRBV28, the J call TRBJ2-7; no clear D gene. The V end lost 6 bases, the J end lost 4 bases, and 10 bases lay between the germline ends. CDR3 length equals 12 residues. CDR1 and CDR2 from the germline V gene are MDHEN and SYDVKM. In DNA form, the CDR3 reads TGTGCCAGCAGCCCCCCGCATTACGAGCAGTACTTC. Its protein is CASSPPHYEQYF.

This clonotype was counted ten times or more. The gene calls are TRBV4-1 and TRBJ2-5; D gene uncertain. From germline, CDR1 is MGHRA and CDR2 YSYEKL. V was cut by 7 bases and J by 5 bases, with 2 bases left in between. The length of the CDR3 is 9 residues. The DNA for the CDR3 is TGCGCCAGCATGGAGACCCAGTACTTC. This gives the protein CASMETQYF.

The chain carries TRBV30 and TRBJ2-1; weak D call: TRBD2 (6 bases). Trimming removed 4 bases from V and 9 bases from J, with 22 bases in between. CDR1 is GTSNPN and CDR2 is SVGIG in the germline V gene (reference sequence). The CDR3 has 15 residues. This chain's CDR3 is CAWTLTGRVFGEQFF. The CDR3 DNA follows: TGTGCCTGGACCCTAACCGGGAGAGTTTTCGGTGAGCAGTTCTTC.